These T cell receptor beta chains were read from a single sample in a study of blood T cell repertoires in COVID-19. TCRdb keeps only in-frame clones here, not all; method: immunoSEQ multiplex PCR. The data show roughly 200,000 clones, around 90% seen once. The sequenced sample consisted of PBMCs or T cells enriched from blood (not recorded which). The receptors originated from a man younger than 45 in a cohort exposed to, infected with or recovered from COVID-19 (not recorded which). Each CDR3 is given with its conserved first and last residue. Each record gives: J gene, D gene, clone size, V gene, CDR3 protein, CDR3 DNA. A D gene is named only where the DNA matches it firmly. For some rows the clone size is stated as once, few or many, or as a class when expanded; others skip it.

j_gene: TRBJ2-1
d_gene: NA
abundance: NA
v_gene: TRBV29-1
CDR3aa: CSVLGVDEQFF
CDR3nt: TGCAGCGTGCTGGGAGTCGATGAGCAGTTCTTC

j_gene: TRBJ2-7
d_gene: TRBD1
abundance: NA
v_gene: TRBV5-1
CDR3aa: CASSKDRGHPQLEQYF
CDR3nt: TGCGCCAGCAGCAAGGACAGGGGGCACCCGCAACTCGAGCAGTACTTC

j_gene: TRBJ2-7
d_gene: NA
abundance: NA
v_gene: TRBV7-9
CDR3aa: CASSSQGTLYEQYF
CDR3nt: TGTGCCAGCAGCTCACAGGGCACCCTCTACGAGCAGTACTTC

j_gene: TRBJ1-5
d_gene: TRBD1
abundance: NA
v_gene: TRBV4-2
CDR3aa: CASSQEGGQGGGNQPQHF
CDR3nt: TGTGCCAGCAGCCAAGAAGGGGGCCAGGGAGGCGGCAATCAGCCCCAGCATTTT

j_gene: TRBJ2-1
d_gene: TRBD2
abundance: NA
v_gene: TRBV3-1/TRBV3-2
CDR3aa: CASSHLATGLANHNEQFF
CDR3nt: TGTGCCAGCAGCCATTTAGCTACGGGACTAGCGAACCACAATGAGCAGTTCTTC

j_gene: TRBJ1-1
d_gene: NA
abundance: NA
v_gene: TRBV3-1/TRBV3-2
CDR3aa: CASSLSVLSNTEAFF
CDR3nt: TGTGCCAGCAGCCTTTCGGTACTCTCGAACACTGAAGCTTTCTTT

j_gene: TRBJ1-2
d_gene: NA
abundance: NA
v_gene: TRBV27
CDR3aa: CASSLFPTTANYGYTF
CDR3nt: TGTGCCAGCAGTTTATTCCCAACGACAGCTAACTATGGCTACACCTTC

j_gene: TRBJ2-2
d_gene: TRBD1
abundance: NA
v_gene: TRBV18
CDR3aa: CASSRDRGGTGELFF
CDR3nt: TGTGCCAGCTCTCGGGACAGGGGCGGCACCGGGGAGCTGTTTTTT

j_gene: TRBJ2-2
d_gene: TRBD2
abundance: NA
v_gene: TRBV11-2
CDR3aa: CASSPGLAGTRELFF
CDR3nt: TGTGCCAGCAGCCCGGGACTAGCGGGAACCCGGGAGCTGTTTTTT

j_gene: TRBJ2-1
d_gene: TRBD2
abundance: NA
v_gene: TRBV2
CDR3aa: CASKGLTSGSRDEQFF
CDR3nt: TGTGCCAGCAAAGGGTTGACTAGCGGGAGTCGCGATGAGCAGTTCTTC

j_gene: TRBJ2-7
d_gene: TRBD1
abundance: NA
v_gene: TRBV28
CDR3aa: CASNDRGLGEQYF
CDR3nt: TGTGCCAGCAACGACAGGGGGCTAGGCGAGCAGTACTTC

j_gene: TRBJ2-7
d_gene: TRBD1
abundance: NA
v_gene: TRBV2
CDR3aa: CASTLRQGAPHEQYF
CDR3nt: TGTGCCAGCACCTTAAGACAGGGGGCACCCCACGAGCAGTACTTC

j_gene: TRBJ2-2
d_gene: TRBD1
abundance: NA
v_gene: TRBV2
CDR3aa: CASSQRTGATGELFF
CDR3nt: TGTGCCAGCAGTCAGAGGACAGGGGCCACCGGGGAGCTGTTTTTT

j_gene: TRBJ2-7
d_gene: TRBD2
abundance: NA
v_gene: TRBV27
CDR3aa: CASSFILAGPYEQYF
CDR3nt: TGTGCCAGCAGTTTTATTCTAGCGGGACCCTACGAGCAGTACTTC

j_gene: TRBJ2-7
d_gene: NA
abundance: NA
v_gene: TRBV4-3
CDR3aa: CASSQDLQGSSEQYF
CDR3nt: TGCGCCAGCAGCCAAGATTTACAGGGAAGCTCGGAGCAGTACTTC

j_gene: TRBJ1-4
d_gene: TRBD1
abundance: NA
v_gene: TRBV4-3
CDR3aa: CASSPTGGPNEKLFF
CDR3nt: TGCGCCAGCAGCCCTACAGGGGGACCTAATGAAAAACTGTTTTTT

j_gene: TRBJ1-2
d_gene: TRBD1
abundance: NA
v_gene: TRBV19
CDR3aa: CASSRQGGNYGYTF
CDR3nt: TGTGCCAGTAGTCGACAGGGCGGAAACTATGGCTACACCTTC

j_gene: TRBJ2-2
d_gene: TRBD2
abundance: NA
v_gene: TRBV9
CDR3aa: CASSVDNGLAGPRGTGELFF
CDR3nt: TGTGCCAGCAGCGTAGATAACGGACTAGCGGGACCACGTGGGACCGGGGAGCTGTTTTTT

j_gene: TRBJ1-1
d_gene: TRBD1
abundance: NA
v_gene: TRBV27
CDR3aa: CASGIDRVKAEAFF
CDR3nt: TGTGCCAGCGGAATTGACAGGGTTAAGGCTGAAGCTTTCTTT

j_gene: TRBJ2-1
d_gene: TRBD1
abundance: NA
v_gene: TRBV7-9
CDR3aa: CASSTKTGRPYNEQFF
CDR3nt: TGTGCCAGCAGTACGAAGACAGGGCGGCCGTACAATGAGCAGTTCTTC

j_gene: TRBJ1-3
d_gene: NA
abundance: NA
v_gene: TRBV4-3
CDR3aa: CASSQDRGTPGVTIYF
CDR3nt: TGCGCCAGCAGCCAAGATCGAGGGACACCCGGAGTCACCATATATTTT

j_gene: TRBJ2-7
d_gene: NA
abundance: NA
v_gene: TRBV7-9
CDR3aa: CASSLTRDNSYEQYF
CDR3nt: TGTGCCAGCAGCCTTACCCGGGACAACTCCTACGAGCAGTACTTC

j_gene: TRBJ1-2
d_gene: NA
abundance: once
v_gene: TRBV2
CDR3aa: CASSKDSFLGYTF
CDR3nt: TGTGCCAGCAGCAAAGACAGTTTTCTCGGCTACACCTTC

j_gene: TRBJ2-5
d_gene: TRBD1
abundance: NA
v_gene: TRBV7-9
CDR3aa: CASSLVGRGKETQYF
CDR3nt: TGTGCCAGCAGCTTAGTGGGCAGGGGGAAAGAGACCCAGTACTTC

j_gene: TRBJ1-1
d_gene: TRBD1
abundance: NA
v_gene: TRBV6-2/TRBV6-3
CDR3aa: CASSYSGTGGVAFF
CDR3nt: TGTGCCAGCAGTTATTCCGGGACAGGGGGCGTAGCTTTCTTT

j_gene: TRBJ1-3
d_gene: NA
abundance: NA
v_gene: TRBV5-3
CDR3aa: CARTPISRGRGNTIYF
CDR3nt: TGTGCCAGAACCCCGATATCTCGGGGAAGAGGAAACACCATATATTTT

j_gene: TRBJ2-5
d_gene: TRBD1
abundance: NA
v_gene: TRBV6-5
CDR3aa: CASSYSGTGWLETQYF
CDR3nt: TGTGCCAGCAGTTACTCGGGGACAGGGTGGTTGGAGACCCAGTACTTC

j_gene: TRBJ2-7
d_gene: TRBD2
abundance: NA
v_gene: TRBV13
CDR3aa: CASSLGGTSGRHTSSYEQYF
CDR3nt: TGTGCCAGCAGCTTAGGCGGGACTAGCGGGAGGCATACGAGCTCCTACGAGCAGTACTTC

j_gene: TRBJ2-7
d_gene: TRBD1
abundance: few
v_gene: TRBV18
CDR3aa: CASSPSTGGYEQYF
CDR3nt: TGTGCCAGCTCACCATCGACAGGGGGCTACGAGCAGTACTTC

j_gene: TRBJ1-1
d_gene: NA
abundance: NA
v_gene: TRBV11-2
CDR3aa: CASSFRTSNTEAFF
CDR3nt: TGTGCCAGCAGCTTTCGAACTTCAAACACTGAAGCTTTCTTT

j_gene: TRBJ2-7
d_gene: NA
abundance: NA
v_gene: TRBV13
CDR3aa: CASSLAGQGSSYEQYF
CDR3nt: TGTGCCAGCAGCTTAGCGGGGCAGGGGAGCTCCTACGAGCAGTACTTC

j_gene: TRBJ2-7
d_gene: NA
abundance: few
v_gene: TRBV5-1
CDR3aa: CASSLEDYEQYF
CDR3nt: TGCGCCAGCAGCTTAGAGGACTACGAGCAGTACTTC

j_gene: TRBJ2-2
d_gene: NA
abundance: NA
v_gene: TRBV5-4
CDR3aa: CASSRDFGTGELFF
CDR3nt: TGTGCCAGCAGCAGGGACTTTGGCACCGGGGAGCTGTTTTTT

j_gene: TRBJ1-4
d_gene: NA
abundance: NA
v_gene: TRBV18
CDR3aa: CASSPSGAFNEKLFF
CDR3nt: TGTGCCAGCTCACCATCGGGAGCTTTTAATGAAAAACTGTTTTTT

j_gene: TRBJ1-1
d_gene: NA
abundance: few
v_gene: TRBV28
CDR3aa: CASSKGVYEAFF
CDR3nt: TGTGCCAGCAGTAAAGGGGTCTATGAAGCTTTCTTT

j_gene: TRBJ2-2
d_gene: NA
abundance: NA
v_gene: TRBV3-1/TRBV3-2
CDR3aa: CASSHRSVQANTGELFF
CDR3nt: TGTGCCAGCAGCCATAGGTCCGTTCAGGCGAACACCGGGGAGCTGTTTTTT

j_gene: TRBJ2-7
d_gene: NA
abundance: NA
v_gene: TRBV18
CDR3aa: CASSPTGNEQYF
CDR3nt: TGTGCCAGCTCACCAACAGGCAACGAGCAGTACTTC